The present T cell receptor beta chain was sequenced within a study of blood T cells in healthy people across ages (dated by TCRdb to 2015 to 2017). Concerning the study at large: In model experiments, template switching captured about one uniquely barcoded TCR beta cDNA molecule for every two T cells. Age-related changes in TCR beta repertoire diversity were measured in the study by deep sequencing normalized with unique cDNA molecular identifiers. Four age groups were formed from the donors: young (average approximately 15 years), middle-aged (approximately 39), aged (around 68) and long-lived (approximately 78). The study analyzed two additional independent replicas of 1 million unique cDNA reads from the same blood draw for two donors, one aged 18 to 29 and one aged 80 or older. The study at large found these results: Estimates of total diversity based on one million sequenced T cells were considered lower bounds and underestimates. As age increased, observed TCR beta diversity per million T cells dropped in a roughly linear way, and a significant reduction was already evident by age 40. The long-lived group showed more naive CD4+ T cells, fewer expanded clones and increased TCR diversity than the aged group, suggesting age selection. Because donor CMV infection status was unknown, age-related changes in expanded clonotypes were potentially confounded. Conclusive comparison of naive and antigen-experienced compartments was prevented by the profiling of bulk unsorted PBMCs. Observed TCR beta diversity correlated strongly with the percentage of naive T cells measured by flow cytometry.

The roughly 39 donors, aged about 6 to 95 years, were systemically healthy Caucasian individuals from Russia. Roughly 9 milliliters of peripheral blood were drawn from each donor into EDTA-treated Vacutainer tubes. PBMCs were isolated by Ficoll-Paque density-gradient centrifugation, with at least 7 million obtained per sample. Trizol reagent was used to extract total RNA from PBMCs, with at least 6 micrograms per sample. For every donor, an aliquot of PBMCs went through flow cytometry to measure the percentages of naive CD45RAhigh/CD27high T cells. This clonotype was counted ten times or more. Its antigen is not yet known. The sample holds no much larger clone one base away, and base qualities are not on file. Libraries were built with 5' RACE. TCRdb shows the sequencer as Illumina HiSeq 2500. A second 7 to 11 cycle PCR used a sample-barcoded 5' primer and a J-beta primer mix. A unique molecular identifier was introduced onto each TCR beta cDNA molecule by a template-switch 5' adaptor carrying 12 random nucleotides. Each sample yielded at least 2.5 million CDR3-containing paired-end reads. First-strand cDNA synthesis was performed from all RNA using the Mint cDNA synthesis kit, with priming by a TRBC-specific oligonucleotide. Following uracil-DNA glycosylase treatment, a first 18-cycle PCR with universal primers M1SS and BC2_uni_R was performed on all cDNA. From the authors' description of their analysis: For normalization, 1 million high-quality reads were randomly selected from each sample, with every read carrying a distinct molecular identifier. Instead of being binned into consensus sequences, reads that shared molecular identifiers were thrown out. MiTCR, run with a Q25 quality threshold and the strictest error-elimination algorithm, handled CDR3 identification, clonotype clustering and error correction. A nonparametric unseen species model with Euler transformation was used to estimate lower-bound total TCR beta diversity. Using fastp trimming at Q25 and MiXCR clonotype assembly, TCRdb reanalyzed the public sequencing data and kept in-frame beta chains. Merged by CDR3 protein, the rows form single entries marked with the most common genes and DNA. TCRdb, rather than the study authors, made the V and J calls. This sample holds over 450,000 distinct CDR3 sequences; less than 25% were observed only once. Of the sample, 8.7% is held by the ten largest clones.

These same records also appear under a second study, on T cells of mothers and their children. The second investigation adds: Nine systemically healthy Caucasian individuals, comprising three mothers and their six children, were included as donors. cDNA synthesis used all of the extracted RNA, with about 1.5 ug of RNA in each 15 ul reaction. Sample barcodes and 2-4 random nucleotides were added via the M1S primer in the second PCR. More than 8 million TCR beta CDR3 reads were obtained from each mother, and 2.5 million to 3.5 million reads were obtained from each child. Thymic selection shapes the output of TCR recombination in a similar way in related and unrelated pairs, and inherited differences have a minor effect. Normalized repertoire overlap in related mother-child pairs was always slightly higher than in unrelated mother-child pairs, but the difference was never significant. With a sensitivity of about 100 clones per million clonotypes, no persistent microchimeric T cell clones were detected. In the study, deep NGS was used to compare the TCR beta repertoires of mothers and children, and features distinguishing related mother-child pairs from unrelated individuals were sought. Mothers averaged approximately 40 +/- 4 years of age and children averaged about 10 +/- 4 years. After adapters were ligated using NEBNext reagents, the libraries underwent 100+100 nt paired-end sequencing on an Illumina HiSeq 2000. Mother and child libraries were prepared a month apart and sequenced in separate runs to prevent cross-contamination. Each donor had between about 450,000 and 2,200,000 distinct TCR beta clonotypes identified. Naive TCR beta clonotypes were estimated from low-frequency clonotypes matched to each donor's FACS-determined naive share, without sorting.

Sequenced: blood. The clonotype originates from a boy between 10 and 17 years old in good health.

The CDR3: CASSLSGESNQPQHF. At the DNA level, the sequence is TGTGCCAGCAGTTTATCAGGGGAGAGCAATCAGCCCCAGCATTTT. Recombination connected TRBV12-3 or TRBV12-4 to TRBJ1-5; tentative D gene TRBD1, with 6 bases matching. The CDR3 contains 15 residues, cysteine and phenylalanine counted. Left in the record is the CDR3 DNA by itself, 45 bases read in frame from the first base. Deletion took 2 bases off V and 1 base off J, with a span of 9 bases between the germline ends.